This T cell receptor beta chain derives from a study of regulatory T cells in long-lasting Graves disease. With iRepertoire HTBI primers and Arm-PCR of CDR3 regions, TCR beta libraries were built. TCRdb re-analysed the multiplex PCR reads in MiXCR, keeping a single row per CDR3 protein. The sample has roughly 450,000 distinct CDR3 sequences, approximately 23% seen once. Time point here: persistent/refractory GD, antithyroid drugs over 5 years with positive TRAb. There was RNA extracted from PBMCs, and the TCR library was made from it. The CDR3 has 18 amino acids. From germline, CDR1 is MDHEN and CDR2 SYDVKM. Trimming left V 8 bases short and J 0 bases short, with 20 bases between.

The sequencing here drew on peripheral blood mononuclear cells (PBMCs), taken when the disease was refractory, from a patient treated with antithyroid drugs. J is TRBJ2-6 and V is TRBV28; D might be TRBD2 (6 bases). The TCR sequence derives from a female donor with Graves disease. The CDR3 bases are TGTGCCAGCGCGGGGACGAGCGGTACATTCTCTGGGGCCAACGTCCTGACTTTC. Encoded protein: CASAGTSGTFSGANVLTF.